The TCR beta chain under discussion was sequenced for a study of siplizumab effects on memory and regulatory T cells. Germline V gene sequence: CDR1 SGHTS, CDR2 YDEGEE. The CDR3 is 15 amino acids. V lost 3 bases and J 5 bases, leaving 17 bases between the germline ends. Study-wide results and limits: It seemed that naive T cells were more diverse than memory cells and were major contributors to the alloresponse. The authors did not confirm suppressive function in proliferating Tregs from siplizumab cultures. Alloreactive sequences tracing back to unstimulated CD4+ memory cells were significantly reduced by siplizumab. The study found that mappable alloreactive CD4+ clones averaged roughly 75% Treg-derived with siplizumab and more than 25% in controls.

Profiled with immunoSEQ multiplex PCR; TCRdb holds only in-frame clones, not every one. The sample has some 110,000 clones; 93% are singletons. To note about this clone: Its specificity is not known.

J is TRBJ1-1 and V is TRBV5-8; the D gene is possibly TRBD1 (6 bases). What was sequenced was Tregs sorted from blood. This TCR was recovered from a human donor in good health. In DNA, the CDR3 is TGTGCCAGCAGCTACCGGGCCCACAGGGCGACTGAAGCTTTCTTT. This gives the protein CASSYRAHRATEAFF.